This T cell receptor beta chain was profiled in a study of CD8 T cells in ankylosing spondylitis. Study findings and constraints: Characteristic, it appeared, of ankylosing spondylitis blood was a TCR beta motif of several highly homologous variants. Disease-linked clones reportedly concentrated significantly in matched ankylosing spondylitis synovial fluid.

This clonotype was counted at least ten times. Its antigen is undetermined. 5'-RACE, quantitative and with molecular barcodes, yielded the TCR beta libraries. One entry per CDR3 protein, called by TCRdb with MiXCR from the 5' RACE reads. The sample has approximately 300,000 distinct CDR3 sequences, 8% seen once. V shed 0 bases, J shed 9 bases, and the junction held 9 bases outside the gene matches. The germline V gene has CDR1 LGHNA and CDR2 YSLEER. The CDR3 is 17 amino acids. Sequencing was carried out using blood, either unsorted or a sorted T cell fraction (not recorded which). This sequence was found in a male donor with ankylosing spondylitis. The V gene is TRBV4-3, the J gene TRBJ2-1; the match to TRBD2 covers 12 bases. In DNA, the CDR3 is TGCGCCAGCAGCCAAGAGATGTCGACTAGCGGGAGCTCTGAGCAGTTCTTC. Translation: CASSQEMSTSGSSEQFF.